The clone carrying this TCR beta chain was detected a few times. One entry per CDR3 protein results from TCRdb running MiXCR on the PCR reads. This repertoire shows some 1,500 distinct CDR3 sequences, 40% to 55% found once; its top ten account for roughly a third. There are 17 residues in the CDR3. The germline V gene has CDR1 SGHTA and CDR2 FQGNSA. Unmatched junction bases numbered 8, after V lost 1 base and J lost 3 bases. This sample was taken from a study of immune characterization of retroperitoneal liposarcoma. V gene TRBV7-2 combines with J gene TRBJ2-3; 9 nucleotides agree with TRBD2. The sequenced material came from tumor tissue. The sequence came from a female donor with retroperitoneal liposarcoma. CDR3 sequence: CASSLGVGGGVTDTQYF. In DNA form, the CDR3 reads TGTGCCAGCAGCTTAGGGGTCGGCGGGGGGGTAACAGATACGCAGTATTTT.